Presented here are 21 T cell receptor beta chains from one specimen sequenced in a study of T-cell memory formation after mild COVID-19 (TCRdb year 2021). Libraries were built with 5' RACE. The sequencer listed for this sample is Illumina NovaSeq 6000. TCRdb ran its own pipeline on the public reads, namely fastp trimming at Q25 and MiXCR clone calling, and kept in-frame beta chains. When rows share a CDR3 protein, they turn into one entry using the most common DNA and genes. The sample data list 500,000 to 650,000 distinct CDR3 sequences, and roughly 20% of these were observed just once. Together, the top ten hold approximately 8% of the sample. Sequences were obtained from PBMCs or a T cell subset sorted from them (not recorded which). Receptor source: an adult woman who had mild COVID-19 (a few samples of this study predate the infection). The sample titles of this study are shuffled in the database, so cell type and time point are left out; the donor was told from shared clones.

This clonotype has just a few counts. This chain uses TRBV5-1 with TRBJ2-5, with TRBD2 matching 8 bases. The CDR3 length is 15 residues. V trimming: 6 bases; J trimming: 2 bases; junction bases outside the gene matches: 9. Germline V gene lookup returns CDR1 SGHRS and CDR2 YFSETQ. The CDR3 loop reads CASKFSGASQETQYF. The CDR3 DNA reads TGCGCCAGCAAATTTAGCGGGGCATCTCAAGAGACCCAGTACTTC.

The chain uses TRBV4-1 and TRBJ2-2; D unclear. Germline V gene sequence: CDR1 MGHRA, CDR2 YSYEKL. V was pared by 0 bases and J by 7 bases, with 9 bases between. The CDR3 covers 14 residues. The CDR3 region is CASSQDPENGELFF. As DNA, the CDR3 is TGCGCCAGCAGCCAAGATCCGGAGAACGGGGAGCTGTTTTTT.

The chain uses TRBV5-1 and TRBJ2-2; possible D gene TRBD2, 7 bases. V lost 2 bases and J 5 bases, leaving 13 bases between the germline ends. The CDR3 length is 15 residues. Germline V gene sequence: CDR1 SGHRS, CDR2 YFSETQ. The CDR3 here is CASSFGLGGTGELFF. The CDR3 DNA reads TGCGCCAGCAGCTTCGGACTAGGGGGGACCGGGGAGCTGTTTTTT.

This chain uses TRBV7-6 with TRBJ2-7; possibly TRBD1 or TRBD2 for D (6 bases each). Trimming took off 1 base at V and 3 bases at J, with 13 bases between the two ends. The CDR3 runs 15 residues. The germline V gene encodes CDR1 SGHVS and CDR2 FNYEAQ. Written as DNA, the CDR3 is TGTGCCAGCAGCTTAGAGTCGGGGGCCATCTACGAGCAGTACTTC. Protein: CASSLESGAIYEQYF. Full variable domain (outside the CDR3, taken from reference TRBV7-6 and TRBJ2-7): GAGVSQSPRYKVTKRGQDVALRCDPISGHVSLYWYRQALGQGPEFLTYFNYEAQQDKSGLPNDRFSAERPEGSISTLTIQRTEQRDSAMYRCASSLESGAIYEQYFGPGTRLTVT.

This clonotype turned up a few times. The gene calls are TRBV12-3 or TRBV12-4 and TRBJ2-3; 12 positions agree with TRBD2. The CDR3 runs 17 residues. J gave up 5 bases and V 0 bases, and 6 bases lay outside the gene matches. Here the CDR3 DNA reads TGTGCCAGCAGTTTAGCCACGACTAGCGGGAGTCAAGATACGCAGTATTTT. Translating gives CASSLATTSGSQDTQYF.

V is TRBV10-3 and J is TRBJ2-7; tentative D call: TRBD1 (5 bases). The CDR3 has 14 residues. CDR1 is ENHRY and CDR2 is SYGVKD in the germline V gene. Trimming pared 0 bases from V and 6 bases from J, leaving 12 bases between. CDR3 residues: CAISESSQGGEQYF. The CDR3, as DNA: TGTGCCATCAGTGAGTCGAGCCAGGGCGGCGAGCAGTACTTC.

This clonotype was recorded a few times. This rearrangement joins TRBV5-1 to TRBJ2-5; D remains ambiguous. The CDR3 sequence is 14 residues long. CDR1 and CDR2 from the germline V gene are SGHRS and YFSETQ. The V end lost 0 bases, the J end lost 5 bases, and 11 bases lay between the germline ends. Here the CDR3 DNA reads TGCGCCAGCAGCTTGGTCGGTCCATCGGAGACCCAGTACTTC. As protein: CASSLVGPSETQYF.

This clonotype was picked up a small number of times. The chain employs TRBV7-3 and TRBJ2-7, with a tentative D call TRBD2 (6 bases). Germline CDR1 SGHTA, CDR2 FQGTGA. The CDR3 runs to 14 residues. V was trimmed by 0 bases and J by 7 bases, leaving 13 bases between them. CDR3 loop: CASSLTPGGKEQYF. The CDR3 bases are TGTGCCAGCAGCTTAACGCCTGGGGGGAAGGAGCAGTACTTC.

The chain combines TRBV15 with TRBJ2-3; a possible D gene is TRBD2 (5 bases). Germline V gene data show CDR1 as LNHNV and CDR2 as YYDKDF (reference sequence). The CDR3 has 13 residues. Between the trimmed V and J ends, which lost 5 bases and 5 bases, there was a span of 11 bases. CDR3 in DNA: TGTGCCACCAGCCTTTGGGAGAGAGATACGCAGTATTTT. Its protein product is CATSLWERDTQYF.

This chain links TRBV12-3 or TRBV12-4 with TRBJ2-7, with D possibly being TRBD1 (6 bases). V was clipped by 1 base and J by 3 bases, with 10 bases between them. This CDR3 has 14 residues. CDR3 DNA sequence: TGTGCCAGCAGTTTAGGGAGACAGGTCTACGAGCAGTACTTC. As protein: CASSLGRQVYEQYF.

This sequence joins TRBV5-1 and TRBJ1-5; TRBD1 agrees at 10 bases. With V trimmed by 2 bases and J by 6 bases, 8 bases remained unmatched. The germline V gene encodes CDR1 SGHRS and CDR2 YFSETQ. This CDR3 region has 16 residues. CDR3 in DNA: TGCGCCAGCAGCTTAGGGACAGGGGAAAGTTTTCAGCCCCAGCATTTT. Translated: CASSLGTGESFQPQHF.

This clonotype was seen once. The chain joins TRBV9 to TRBJ2-3; D is tentatively TRBD1 or TRBD2 (5 bases each). Germline lookup yields CDR1 SGDLS and CDR2 YYNGEE. The V and J ends lost 0 bases and 4 bases respectively, with 9 bases between them. The CDR3 spans 14 residues. The CDR3 here is CASSVDEGSDTQYF. The CDR3 DNA sequence: TGTGCCAGCAGCGTAGACGAGGGGTCAGATACGCAGTATTTT.

This clonotype was observed a few times. The rearrangement joins TRBV5-5 to TRBJ2-1; D unresolved. With 4 bases removed from V and 5 bases from J, the gap between germline ends came to 10 bases. The CDR3 has 13 amino acids. From germline, CDR1 is SGHKS and CDR2 YYEKEE (reference sequence). The CDR3 DNA follows: TGTGCCAGCAGCCCCTGGCCACACAATGAGCAGTTCTTC. As protein: CASSPWPHNEQFF. Together with reference TRBV5-5 and TRBJ2-1, the CDR3 gives the full variable domain: DAGVTQSPTHLIKTRGQQVTLRCSPISGHKSVSWYQQVLGQGPQFIFQYYEKEERGRGNFPDRFSARQFPNYSSELNVNALLLGDSALYLCASSPWPHNEQFFGPGTRLTVL.

This clonotype was picked up a small number of times. The chain recombines TRBV6-5 with TRBJ2-3, with D possibly matching TRBD2 (6 bases). The CDR3 covers 16 residues. The germline V gene encodes CDR1 MNHEY and CDR2 SVGAGI. With 0 bases removed from V and 5 bases from J, the gap between germline ends came to 15 bases. The CDR3: CASSYSPGDHGDTQYF. Here the CDR3 DNA reads TGTGCCAGCAGTTACTCTCCGGGAGATCATGGAGATACGCAGTATTTT.

V is TRBV6-1 and J is TRBJ2-1; 10 nucleotides match TRBD2. The germline CDR1 and CDR2 sequences are MNHNS and SASEGT. The CDR3 loop spans 17 amino acids. V trimming: 4 bases; J trimming: 8 bases; junction bases outside the gene matches: 14. CDR3 region: CASSGFGAGGPLDEQFF. CDR3 coding DNA: TGTGCCAGCAGTGGGTTTGGAGCGGGGGGGCCCTTGGATGAGCAGTTCTTC.

This sequence joins TRBV7-8 and TRBJ2-7, with 7 bases fitting TRBD1. The CDR3 covers 14 residues. V lost 5 bases to trimming and J lost 2 bases; unmatched junction nucleotides: 6. Germline lookup yields CDR1 SGHVS and CDR2 FQNEAQ. The CDR3 nucleotides read TGTGCCAGCAGCACCTGGGACAGTCCCTACGAGCAGTACTTC. Protein product: CASSTWDSPYEQYF.

This clonotype was seen more than once but under ten times. The rearrangement links TRBV18 to TRBJ2-7; 9 bases map to TRBD2. Looked up from germline, CDR1 is KGHSH and CDR2 is LQKENI. This CDR3 has 17 amino acids. Trimming removed 2 bases from V and 2 bases from J; junction bases left unmatched: 10. CDR3 nucleotides: TGTGCCAGCTCACCAGGGGCCCTAGCGGGAAGGACCTACGAGCAGTACTTC. It codes for CASSPGALAGRTYEQYF. Together with reference TRBV18 and TRBJ2-7, the CDR3 gives the full variable domain: NAGVMQNPRHLVRRRGQEARLRCSPMKGHSHVYWYRQLPEEGLKFMVYLQKENIIDESGMPKERFSAEFPKEGPSILRIQQVVRGDSAAYFCASSPGALAGRTYEQYFGPGTRLTVT.

The rearrangement links TRBV18 to TRBJ2-1; D perhaps matches TRBD2 (6 bases). CDR1 is KGHSH, CDR2 LQKENI, per germline. Trimming cost V 4 bases and J 2 bases, with 18 bases left between them. The CDR3 has 17 amino acids. CDR3 in amino acids: CASSLLHLAVPYNEQFF. Written as DNA, the CDR3 is TGTGCCAGCTCACTACTGCACTTAGCGGTACCCTACAATGAGCAGTTCTTC.

The chain combines TRBV3-1 with TRBJ2-1, with TRBD2 matching 11 bases. In germline, CDR1 is LGHDT, CDR2 YNNKEL (reference sequence). V trimming: 1 base; J trimming: 9 bases; junction bases outside the gene matches: 5. The CDR3 contains 15 residues. In nucleotides, the CDR3 is TGTGCCAGCAGCCAAGGGGTAGCGGGAGGGACTGAGCAGTTCTTC. Its protein is CASSQGVAGGTEQFF.

In its sample, this clonotype was seen a few times. This chain links TRBV12-3 or TRBV12-4 with TRBJ1-1, with TRBD1 as a possible D gene (5 bases). CDR3 length: 16 residues. Trimming pared 0 bases from V and 3 bases from J, leaving 14 bases between. The CDR3 region is CASSLASQGYDTEAFF. DNA of the CDR3: TGTGCCAGCAGTTTAGCTTCCCAGGGTTATGACACTGAAGCTTTCTTT.

This clonotype was detected a few times. The rearrangement joins TRBV20-1 to TRBJ1-1; 10 bases are a match to TRBD1. The CDR3 totals 14 residues. In germline, CDR1 is DFQATT, CDR2 SNEGSKA (reference sequence). The trim removed 4 bases at V and 1 base at J, leaving 3 bases unmatched. Here the CDR3 reads CSAKDRGRNTEAFF. CDR3 DNA: TGCAGTGCTAAAGACAGGGGGCGGAACACTGAAGCTTTCTTT.